These 13 T cell receptor beta chains were sequenced from one sample in a study of blood T cells in healthy people across ages. The second PCR ran about 6 to 11 cycles with a sample-barcoded 5' primer and J-beta primers. TCRdb re-derived calls from the 5' RACE reads in MiXCR, one entry per CDR3 protein. This sample has hundreds of thousands of distinct CDR3 sequences, with roughly 24% found just once. This sample was shared with a second study, whose subject was T cells of mothers and their children.

The specimen sequenced was blood. These receptors all come from a boy aged 5 to 17 in good health.

This clonotype came up a few times. In DNA form, the CDR3 reads TGTGCTAGTGGGGGGACCGACCTAGGAGGAGAGGACGTATATTTT. Encoded protein: CASGGTDLGGEDVYF. This chain joins TRBV12-5 and TRBJ1-3; D perhaps matches TRBD1 (5 bases). CDR3 length: 15 amino acids. V lost 6 bases to trimming and J lost 14 bases, with 26 bases between them. Per germline, CDR1 LGHNT and CDR2 FRNRAP.

This clonotype was found a few times. J is TRBJ2-7 and V is TRBV20-1, with D tentatively TRBD2 (5 bases). V was shortened by 3 bases and J by 3 bases, with 12 bases between the two germline ends. Germline V gives CDR1 DFQATT, CDR2 SNEGSKA (reference sequence). The CDR3 covers 13 residues. The CDR3 loop is CSASGLTFYEQYF. DNA for the CDR3: TGCAGTGCTAGCGGACTGACGTTCTACGAGCAGTACTTC.

This clonotype was detected only a few times. J is TRBJ2-5 and V is TRBV12-3 or TRBV12-4; 8 bases line up with TRBD2. There are 19 residues in the CDR3. Losses at the gene ends were 2 bases for V and 1 base for J; bases not matched to a gene: 15. CDR3 sequence: CASSLPDVTWRGVQETQYF. CDR3 DNA: TGTGCCAGCAGTTTACCGGACGTCACTTGGCGGGGGGTCCAAGAGACCCAGTACTTC.

The gene calls are TRBV20-1 and TRBJ2-5, with 12 bases aligning to TRBD2. The CDR3 spans 14 residues. Germline loops: CDR1 DFQATT, CDR2 SNEGSKA (reference sequence). V gave up 4 bases and J gave up 2 bases; unmatched junction bases: 2. The CDR3 loop reads CSAITSGGQETQYF. The CDR3 DNA reads as TGCAGTGCTATAACTAGCGGGGGGCAAGAGACCCAGTACTTC.

For this clonotype: A read error may account for a junction end that differs from germline. V and J are TRBV6-6 and TRBJ2-3; 8 nucleotides agree with TRBD2. Germline-derived CDR1 and CDR2 are MNHNY and SVGAGI (reference sequence). The CDR3 contains 15 residues. This CDR3 is CASSPGGDATDTRYF. Written as DNA, the CDR3 is TGTGCCAGCAGCCCGGGGGGGGACGCAACAGATACGCGGTATTTT.

This clonotype has only a few counts. The CDR3 DNA reads TGCGCCAGCAGCCAATGGGAACGCAGGGGTGACATTCAGTACTTC. The encoded protein is CASSQWERRGDIQYF. The genes are TRBV4-1 and TRBJ2-4; TRBD1 is a possible D gene (6 bases). This CDR3 has 15 amino acids. CDR1 is MGHRA and CDR2 is YSYEKL in the germline V gene. Trimming shortened V by 2 bases and J by 8 bases, and 16 bases separated the two germline ends.

This clonotype has just a few counts. The chain is built from TRBV5-1 and TRBJ2-7, with D unresolved. V dropped 0 bases and J dropped 4 bases, with 17 bases sitting between them. Germline CDR1 SGHRS, CDR2 YFSETQ. This CDR3 is built from 16 residues. In DNA form, the CDR3 reads TGCGCCAGCAGCTTGGCAGCGACAAGTTCCCTTTACGAGCAGTACTTC. Its translation: CASSLAATSSLYEQYF. The complete variable domain, with remaining parts taken from reference TRBV5-1 and TRBJ2-7, reads KAGVTQTPRYLIKTRGQQVTLSCSPISGHRSVSWYQQTPGQGLQFLFEYFSETQRNKGNFPGRFSGRQFSNSRSEMNVSTLELGDSALYLCASSLAATSSLYEQYFGPGTRLTVT.

This chain links TRBV12-3 or TRBV12-4 with TRBJ1-5; the match to TRBD1 covers 7 bases. Germline trimming cut 6 bases from V and 2 bases from J; bases unmatched to any gene: 10. This CDR3 has 16 residues. CDR3 sequence reads: CASRGDSPRGNQPQHF. The CDR3 region has the DNA TGTGCCAGCAGGGGGGACAGCCCAAGGGGCAATCAGCCCCAGCATTTT.

This clonotype was counted a few times. The chain links TRBV7-2 to TRBJ2-5; TRBD1 or TRBD2 may be the D gene (6 bases each). The DNA end is a closer match to TRBJ2-1, so the J assignment may be wrong. Germline CDR1 and CDR2: SGHTA and FQGNSA. The CDR3 contains 15 residues. The chain's CDR3 is CASSLGGAALGEQFF. As DNA, the CDR3 is TGTGCCAGCAGCTTAGGGGGGGCCGCGCTTGGTGAGCAGTTCTTC.

There are a few counts of this clonotype. The chain carries TRBV10-2 and TRBJ2-5; D might be TRBD2 (6 bases). The CDR3 totals 12 residues. Trimming removed 7 bases at V and 7 bases at J, with 13 bases between. From germline, CDR1 is WSHSY and CDR2 SAAADI. The CDR3, as DNA: TGCGCCAGCACCGGGACTTTGGCGACCCAGTACTTC. Amino acids: CASTGTLATQYF.

This rearrangement joins TRBV2 to TRBJ2-6; maybe TRBD2 (5 bases). This CDR3 is built from 14 residues. Trimming stripped 8 bases from V and 4 bases from J, with 12 bases between. Germline-derived CDR1 and CDR2 are SNHLY and FYNNEI. The CDR3 DNA reads TGTGCCAGCGGGAGTGTAGCAGGGGCCAACGTCCTGACTTTC. Protein: CASGSVAGANVLTF.

This sequence joins TRBV20-1 and TRBJ2-5; TRBD1 matches at 7 bases. Germline V gene lookup returns CDR1 DFQATT and CDR2 SNEGSKA (reference sequence). CDR3 length: 13 residues. The trim removed 3 bases at V and 7 bases at J, leaving 8 bases unmatched. The CDR3 nucleotides are TGCAGTGCTAGCCAGGGGGTTGGGGGGACCCAGTACTTC. Its translation is CSASQGVGGTQYF.

J is TRBJ2-5 and V is TRBV5-1; 10 nucleotides match TRBD1. The junction had 8 bases not matched to a gene; V was cut back by 4 bases and J by 5 bases. Germline-derived CDR1 and CDR2 are SGHRS and YFSETQ. The CDR3 covers 15 residues. The CDR3 DNA follows: TGCGCCAGCAGCCGGGGACAGGGGATACGGGAGACCCAGTACTTC. Its protein product is CASSRGQGIRETQYF.